Each of the 32 T cell receptor beta chains below was sequenced from the same sample in a study of post-analysis software for immune sequencing data. Study results and limitations: In patients, TRBV5-6, TRBV5-1 and TRBV20-1 belonged to five TRBV segments found more frequently than in controls.

The TCR beta cDNA libraries carried unique molecular identifiers. TCRdb ran MiXCR on the PCR reads and lists one entry per CDR3 protein. The sample lists 750,000 to 900,000 distinct CDR3 sequences; about 45% were seen once. These receptors' antigens are unknown. The sequenced sample was blood. The source of these receptors is a girl aged 10-17 years with multiple sclerosis.

This clonotype was seen only a few times. This chain links TRBV15 with TRBJ2-7, with TRBD2 as a possible D gene (6 bases). The CDR3 length is 18 residues. Germline values: CDR1 LNHNV, CDR2 YYDKDF (reference sequence). Trimming left V 0 bases short and J 0 bases short, with 18 bases between. CDR3 DNA sequence: TGTGCCACCAGCAGAGATTTAGTTGGGGGGACCCACTCCTACGAGCAGTACTTC. As protein: CATSRDLVGGTHSYEQYF.

The genes are TRBV12-3 or TRBV12-4 and TRBJ2-1, with 10 bases lining up with TRBD2. The junction had 5 bases not matched to a gene; V was cut back by 10 bases and J by 5 bases. CDR3 length equals 13 residues. In DNA, the CDR3 is TGTGCCATCTGGACTAGCGGAGACAATGAGCAGTTCTTC. This translates into CAIWTSGDNEQFF.

The genes are TRBV3-1 and TRBJ2-3; D may match TRBD1 or TRBD2 (5 bases each). The CDR3 is 16 residues long. Trimming took off 4 bases at V and 6 bases at J, with 20 bases between the two ends. Germline-derived CDR1 and CDR2 are LGHDT and YNNKEL (reference sequence). The CDR3 loop reads CASSLLGTPKGDTQYF. CDR3 DNA sequence: TGTGCCAGCAGCCTGCTAGGGACCCCGAAGGGGGATACGCAGTATTTT.

This chain uses TRBV12-3 or TRBV12-4 with TRBJ1-2; D gene ambiguous. With 7 bases removed from V and 8 bases from J, the gap between germline ends came to 23 bases. The CDR3 length is 15 residues. CDR3 sequence: CASTSISSGRGGYTF. The DNA of the CDR3 is TGTGCCAGCACATCCATTAGCTCGGGGAGAGGCGGCTACACCTTC.

The chain joins TRBV7-2 to TRBJ2-3; D is uncertain. Germline V gene sequence: CDR1 SGHTA, CDR2 FQGNSA. The CDR3 spans 12 residues. The V end was cut by 5 bases, the J end by 4 bases, with 7 bases between. CDR3 DNA sequence: TGTGCCAGCAGCCCCCTCCCAGATACGCAGTATTTT. Protein product: CASSPLPDTQYF.

This clonotype has a count of ten or more. This chain links TRBV29-1 with TRBJ2-6; a weak D match, TRBD1 (6 bases). Germline CDR1 is SQVTM and CDR2 is ANQGSEA. The CDR3 is 15 amino acids. V was trimmed by 7 bases and J by 0 bases, leaving 13 bases between them. As DNA, the CDR3 is TGCAGCGCTAGGACAGTGAGCTCTGGGGCCAACGTCCTGACTTTC. Translation gives CSARTVSSGANVLTF.

This clonotype showed up just a few times. This chain uses TRBV29-1 with TRBJ2-1; 8 bases are shared with TRBD2. The junction had 9 bases not matched to a gene; V was cut back by 5 bases and J by 6 bases. CDR3 size: 14 residues. CDR1 is SQVTM, CDR2 ANQGSEA, per germline. The CDR3 DNA reads TGCAGCGTTAGGGCGGGAGGCCTCGGCAATGAGCAGTTCTTC. This translates into CSVRAGGLGNEQFF.

About this clonotype itself: A read error is likely, as this CDR3 ends without the conserved phenylalanine or tryptophan. The V gene is TRBV7-8, the J gene TRBJ2-3; a possible D gene is TRBD2 (5 bases). The CDR3 is made up of 15 amino acids. Germline CDR1 and CDR2: SGHVS and FQNEAQ. The chain's CDR3 is CASGFRGSGTDTQYL. In nucleotides, the CDR3 is TGTGCCAGCGGCTTCCGAGGGAGTGGGACAGATACGCAGTATTTG.

The chain combines TRBV21-1 with TRBJ2-5; the D call in the table, TRBD1, was not verified against the DNA. TRBV21-1 is a pseudogene. The length of the CDR3 is 16 residues. CDR3: CVSSARDRGWQETQYF. CDR3 coding DNA: TGTGTCAGCAGCGCCCGGGACAGGGGCTGGCAAGAGACCCAGTACTTC.

V usage is TRBV12-3 or TRBV12-4 and J usage is TRBJ2-4; the match to TRBD1 covers 7 bases. The J call is uncertain, as TRBJ2-7 better fits the DNA end. The CDR3 totals 14 residues. The DNA of the CDR3 is TGTGCCAGCAGTAGAGGGACAGCCACCTACGAGCAGTACTTC. Its translation is CASSRGTATYEQYF.

This clonotype showed up just a few times. The rearrangement links TRBV27 to TRBJ1-4; TRBD1 agrees at 8 bases. Germline assignment: CDR1 MNHEY and CDR2 SMNVEV (reference sequence). The CDR3 runs 14 residues. With V trimmed by 4 bases and J by 2 bases, 0 bases remained unmatched. CDR3 amino acids: CASSYRGTNEKLFF. CDR3 nucleotides: TGTGCCAGCAGTTACAGGGGGACTAATGAAAAACTGTTTTTT. The full variable domain, in which reference TRBV27 and TRBJ1-4 provide the parts outside the CDR3, is EAQVTQNPRYLITVTGKKLTVTCSQNMNHEYMSWYRQDPGLGLRQIYYSMNVEVTDKGDVPEGYKVSRKEKRNFPLILESPSPNQTSLYFCASSYRGTNEKLFFGSGTQLSVL.

This clonotype was seen a few times. The chain combines TRBV7-8 with TRBJ2-1; D ambiguous. The CDR3 sequence is 15 residues long. The V and J ends lost 1 base and 9 bases respectively, with 16 bases between them. Looked up from germline, CDR1 is SGHVS and CDR2 is FQNEAQ. The CDR3 here is CASSLVGVVRAEQFF. CDR3 nucleotide sequence: TGTGCCAGCAGCTTAGTAGGTGTGGTAAGGGCTGAGCAGTTCTTC.

The chain uses TRBV15 and TRBJ1-6; D perhaps matches TRBD1 (5 bases). From germline, CDR1 is LNHNV and CDR2 YYDKDF (reference sequence). V lost 8 bases, J lost 7 bases, and 15 bases lay in between. CDR3 length: 14 residues. The CDR3 region is CATGQGISNSPLHF. Written as DNA, the CDR3 is TGTGCCACCGGCCAGGGTATCAGCAATTCACCCCTCCACTTT.

This clonotype was seen a few times. This chain joins TRBV12-3 or TRBV12-4 and TRBJ2-1; the D gene is possibly TRBD1 (5 bases). The CDR3 covers 15 residues. V was shortened by 1 base and J by 2 bases, with 9 bases between the two germline ends. The CDR3 region is CASSLDSGTYNEQFF. The CDR3 nucleotides are TGTGCCAGCAGTTTAGACTCAGGGACCTACAATGAGCAGTTCTTC.

This chain connects TRBV5-6 to TRBJ2-5; possible D gene TRBD1, 5 bases. The CDR3 has 15 amino acids. V was trimmed by 4 bases and J by 4 bases, leaving 17 bases between them. Per germline, CDR1 SGHDT and CDR2 YYEEEE. DNA of the CDR3: TGTGCCAGCAGCCGCCCCCCTAGGGGTGGAGAGACCCAGTACTTC. Encoded protein: CASSRPPRGGETQYF.

This sequence joins TRBV7-2 and TRBJ2-7; 13 nucleotides line up with TRBD2. Germline lookup yields CDR1 SGHTA and CDR2 FQGNSA. The ends lost 5 bases at V and 2 bases at J; junction bases unmatched: 6. This CDR3 contains 16 residues. CDR3 residues: CASSGLAGVSTYEQYF. The CDR3 coding sequence is TGTGCCAGCAGCGGACTAGCGGGAGTTTCTACCTACGAGCAGTACTTC.

This clonotype was seen more than once but under ten times. The chain is built from TRBV6-5 and TRBJ2-6; D is uncertain. This CDR3 comprises 13 residues. V shed 2 bases and J shed 2 bases, with 1 base lying between them. The germline V gene encodes CDR1 MNHEY and CDR2 SVGAGI. The DNA of the CDR3 is TGTGCCAGCAGTTACGCTGGGGCCAACGTCCTGACTTTC. Translation gives CASSYAGANVLTF.

V is TRBV3-1 and J is TRBJ2-4; D gene uncertain. Judging by the DNA end, TRBJ2-7 fits better; the J call may be wrong. Germline CDR1 and CDR2: LGHDT and YNNKEL (reference sequence). CDR3 length: 12 residues. DNA of the CDR3: TGTGCCAGCAGCCAATTCGGGCTCGAGCAGTACTTC. It encodes CASSQFGLEQYF.

The table lists this clonotype with many counts. V gene TRBV11-3 combines with J gene TRBJ2-1; the match to TRBD2 covers 7 bases. Trimming took 1 base from V and 4 from J; bases not matched to a gene: 4. Germline values: CDR1 SGHNT, CDR2 YENEEA. CDR3 size: 15 residues. The CDR3 region is CASSLGGGVYNEQFF. As DNA, the CDR3 is TGTGCCAGCAGCTTAGGGGGGGGAGTATACAATGAGCAGTTCTTC.

V and J are TRBV20-1 and TRBJ2-4, with TRBD1 as a possible D gene (6 bases). CDR1 is DFQATT, CDR2 SNEGSKA, per germline (reference sequence). The V end was cut by 3 bases, the J end by 0 bases, with 15 bases between. The CDR3 runs 16 residues. This chain's CDR3 is CSASLGQTLAKNIQYF. CDR3 nucleotide sequence: TGCAGTGCTAGTTTAGGACAGACACTAGCCAAAAACATTCAGTACTTC.

J is TRBJ2-1 and V is TRBV7-9; D unresolved. The germline V gene has CDR1 SEHNR and CDR2 FQNEAQ (reference sequence). CDR3 length equals 12 residues. V lost 0 bases and J lost 5, with 2 bases in between. This CDR3 is CASSLAHNEQFF. The CDR3 DNA reads TGTGCCAGCAGCTTAGCTCACAATGAGCAGTTCTTC.

J is TRBJ2-3 and V is TRBV28; the match to TRBD1 covers 7 bases. Germline loops: CDR1 MDHEN, CDR2 SYDVKM. V trimming: 5 bases; J trimming: 13 bases; junction bases outside the gene matches: 12. This CDR3 has 13 residues. The CDR3 loop is CASSLTSDRREYF. As DNA, the CDR3 is TGTGCCAGCAGTCTCACCTCGGACAGGCGGGAGTATTTT.

This clonotype was observed a few times. The chain is built from TRBV5-6 and TRBJ2-5, with 9 positions matching TRBD2. The V and J ends lost 4 bases and 0 bases, in that order; junction bases with no gene match: 1. The CDR3 covers 14 residues. Germline-derived CDR1 and CDR2 are SGHDT and YYEEEE. CDR3 sequence: CASSAGGYQETQYF. The DNA of the CDR3 is TGTGCCAGCAGCGCGGGGGGGTACCAAGAGACCCAGTACTTC.

The rearrangement links TRBV7-3 to TRBJ2-7; unclear D gene. The DNA end is more similar to TRBJ2-5, so the J call may be wrong. This CDR3 is built from 13 residues. Germline CDR1 and CDR2: SGHTA and FQGTGA. The CDR3 DNA reads as TGTGCCAGCAGCTTAAGGCCATGGGGGACCCAGTACTTC. It translates to CASSLRPWGTQYF.

This clonotype was seen a few times. The V and J genes are TRBV11-1 and TRBJ2-5; a weak D match, TRBD1 (5 bases). The CDR3 loop spans 13 amino acids. With 7 bases removed from V and 2 bases from J, the gap between germline ends came to 11 bases. The germline V gene has CDR1 SGHAT and CDR2 FQDESV (reference sequence). The CDR3 region is CASNTGWQETQYF. The CDR3 bases are TGTGCCAGCAACACAGGTTGGCAAGAGACCCAGTACTTC.

This clonotype showed up just a few times. V and J are TRBV7-2 and TRBJ2-1, with 11 bases that match TRBD1. The CDR3 is 15 amino acids. The trim removed 5 bases at V and 10 bases at J, leaving 10 bases unmatched. CDR1 SGHTA and CDR2 FQGNSA come from the germline V gene. The CDR3 loop is CASSRSGTGGLEQFF. Written as DNA, the CDR3 is TGTGCCAGCAGCCGGTCCGGGACAGGGGGTTTGGAGCAGTTCTTC.

About this clonotype: Germline and junction disagree at one end, which may indicate a read error. The chain links TRBV19 to TRBJ2-1; a possible D gene is TRBD2 (5 bases). CDR1 is LNHDA, CDR2 SQIVND, per germline (reference sequence). This CDR3 contains 11 residues. CDR3 DNA: TGTGCCACCGGGGTGTACAATGATCAGTTCTTC. Its translation is CATGVYNDQFF.

This chain uses TRBV13 with TRBJ2-7, with D possibly TRBD1 on 7 matching bases. The germline V gene encodes CDR1 PRHDT and CDR2 FYEKMQ (reference sequence). The V end was cut by 7 bases, the J end by 1 base, with 20 bases between. The CDR3 has 16 residues. CDR3 nucleotides: TGTGCCAGCAAGGTCGCGGGACAGCAGAGATCCTACGAGCAGTACTTC. The encoded protein is CASKVAGQQRSYEQYF.

This clonotype showed up just once. CDR3 nucleotides: TGCAGTGCTAGAGATCCCCTAGTAAGCACAGATACGCAGTATTTT. It encodes CSARDPLVSTDTQYF. This chain joins TRBV20-1 and TRBJ2-3, with no clear D. Trimming stripped 0 bases from V and 0 bases from J, with 10 bases between. Germline CDR1 and CDR2: DFQATT and SNEGSKA (reference sequence). This CDR3 has 15 amino acids.

The V call is TRBV20-1, the J call TRBJ2-5; 8 bases match TRBD1. CDR1 and CDR2 from the germline V gene are DFQATT and SNEGSKA (reference sequence). V was pared by 6 bases and J by 9 bases, with 9 bases of the junction left unmatched. The CDR3 runs to 12 residues. The CDR3 nucleotides are TGCAGTGCGGATGGACAGGGTGGTGCCCAGTACTTC. Protein: CSADGQGGAQYF.

This clonotype was seen a few times. The rearrangement joins TRBV13 to TRBJ2-4; the match to TRBD1 covers 8 bases. Germline V gene lookup returns CDR1 PRHDT and CDR2 FYEKMQ (reference sequence). The CDR3 has 16 residues. V lost 5 bases, J lost 3 bases, and 9 bases stayed unmatched. The DNA for the CDR3 is TGTGCCAGCAGCCTTGACAGGGGTTTAGTCAAAAACATTCAGTACTTC. Amino acids: CASSLDRGLVKNIQYF.

This clonotype was counted once. This chain links TRBV7-9 with TRBJ2-1; 9 bases map to TRBD1. In germline, CDR1 is SEHNR, CDR2 FQNEAQ (reference sequence). The V segment lost 5 bases and the J segment 9 bases; nucleotides outside the gene matches: 8. The CDR3 length is 14 residues. CDR3 nucleotides: TGTGCCAGCAGCAGAGGGACAGGGCCGGCTGAGCAGTTCTTC. Translating gives CASSRGTGPAEQFF. Full variable domain (remainder filled in from reference TRBV7-9 and TRBJ2-1): DTGVSQNPRHKITKRGQNVTFRCDPISEHNRLYWYRQTLGQGPEFLTYFQNEAQLEKSRLLSDRFSAERPKGSFSTLEIQRTEQGDSAMYLCASSRGTGPAEQFFGPGTRLTVL.